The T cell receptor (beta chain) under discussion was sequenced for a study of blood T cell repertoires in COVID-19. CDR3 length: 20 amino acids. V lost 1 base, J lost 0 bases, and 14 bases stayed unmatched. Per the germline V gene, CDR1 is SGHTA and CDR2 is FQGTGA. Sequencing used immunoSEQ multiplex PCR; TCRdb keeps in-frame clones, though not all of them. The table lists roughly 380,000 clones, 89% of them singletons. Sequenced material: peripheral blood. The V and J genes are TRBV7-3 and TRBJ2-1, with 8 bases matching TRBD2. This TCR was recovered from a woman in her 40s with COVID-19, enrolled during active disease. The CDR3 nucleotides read TGTGCCAGCAGCTTAATTGCCTCTAGGCTAGCGGGTAGCTCCTACAATGAGCAGTTCTTC. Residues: CASSLIASRLAGSSYNEQFF.